This passage covers 19 T cell receptor beta chains from one sample sequenced in a study of T-cell memory formation after mild COVID-19 (dated by TCRdb to the early 2020s). Libraries were made using 5' RACE. TCRdb records Illumina NovaSeq 6000 as the sequencer. TCRdb's own reprocessing of the public reads used fastp at Q25 and MiXCR and kept productive beta chains. When rows share a CDR3 protein, they turn into one entry using the most common DNA and genes. The sample table shows under 300,000 distinct CDR3 sequences, and 18% are seen once. Of the sample, 23% is held by the ten largest clones. Sequencing was performed on PBMCs or a T cell subset sorted from them (not recorded which). The receptor set was obtained from a man between 18 and 29 years old who had mild COVID-19 (a few samples of this study predate the infection). The sample titles of this study are shuffled in the database, so cell type and time point are left out; the donor was told from shared clones.

This clonotype was observed a few times. V is TRBV4-3 and J is TRBJ2-2; 7 nucleotides match TRBD1. CDR3 length: 16 residues. Trimming took 1 base from V and 6 from J; bases not matched to a gene: 8. Per germline, CDR1 LGHNA and CDR2 YSLEER. CDR3 coding DNA: TGCGCCAGCAGCCAAGGGGGGCGAGGGGGCTCCGGGGAGCTGTTTTTT. Protein product: CASSQGGRGGSGELFF.

Only a few counts were recorded for this clonotype. This chain uses TRBV6-5 with TRBJ2-3; D assignment may be TRBD1 or TRBD2 (6 bases each). The germline V gene has CDR1 MNHEY and CDR2 SVGAGI. Trimming removed 3 bases from V and 5 bases from J, with 15 bases in between. CDR3 size: 15 residues. CDR3 DNA: TGTGCCAGCAGTTATGGGGGGCAGGGTGGAGATACGCAGTATTTT. Protein: CASSYGGQGGDTQYF.

V usage is TRBV6-1 and J usage is TRBJ2-7; 11 bases agree with TRBD1. Germline CDR1 and CDR2: MNHNS and SASEGT. Trimming removed 0 bases from V and 6 bases from J; junction bases left unmatched: 7. CDR3 size: 16 residues. CDR3 sequence (DNA): TGTGCCAGCAGTGAAGCTCAGGACAGGGGGCTAGGCGAGCAGTACGTC. Translation: CASSEAQDRGLGEQYV.

The table lists this clonotype with a few counts. The chain uses TRBV29-1 and TRBJ2-3, with 7 bases aligning to TRBD2. The CDR3 is made up of 14 amino acids. J was trimmed by 4 bases and V by 5 bases; bases with no gene match: 9. Germline V CDR1 and CDR2: SQVTM, ANQGSEA. The DNA for the CDR3 is TGCAGCGTTTCCGGGCTGGGGGGGTCAGATACGCAGTATTTT. Amino acid sequence: CSVSGLGGSDTQYF.

There are a few counts of this clonotype. The rearrangement uses TRBV6-1 and TRBJ1-4; TRBD1 aligns across 7 bases. Germline trimming cut 7 bases from V and 8 bases from J; bases unmatched to any gene: 10. CDR1 is MNHNS, CDR2 SASEGT, per germline. The CDR3 runs to 14 residues. In nucleotides, the CDR3 is TGTGCCAGCACTGGGGACAGTCGGGGGGAAAAACTGTTTTTT. As protein: CASTGDSRGEKLFF.

The V gene is TRBV27, the J gene TRBJ1-1, with D possibly being TRBD1 (5 bases). V was cut by 3 bases and J by 4 bases, with 18 bases left in between. CDR1 is MNHEY and CDR2 is SMNVEV in the germline V gene (reference sequence). CDR3 length equals 16 residues. The chain's CDR3 is CASSFPSGPRATEAFF. DNA for the CDR3: TGTGCCAGCAGTTTCCCCTCGGGACCCCGGGCCACTGAAGCTTTCTTT.

The chain uses TRBV28 and TRBJ2-5; D remains ambiguous. CDR3 length: 12 amino acids. With 8 bases removed from V and 4 bases from J, the gap between germline ends came to 11 bases. Germline V CDR1 and CDR2: MDHEN, SYDVKM. The DNA for the CDR3 is TGTGCCAGCGGCCCTGCTCGAGAGACCCAGTACTTC. Protein: CASGPARETQYF. Full variable domain (remainder filled in from reference TRBV28 and TRBJ2-5): DVKVTQSSRYLVKRTGEKVFLECVQDMDHENMFWYRQDPGLGLRLIYFSYDVKMKEKGDIPEGYSVSREKKERFSLILESASTNQTSMYLCASGPARETQYFGPGTRLLVL.

This clonotype was found a few times. Here the CDR3 omits its conserved ending phenylalanine or tryptophan, so a read error is the likely source. The DNA is omitted, as the CDR3 cannot be located on it reliably, and the CDR3 follows TCRdb's listing. V is TRBV10-1 and J is TRBJ2-7; the table assigns TRBD2, which was not confirmed against the DNA. The CDR3 is 10 residues long, counting both termini. Germline V gene lookup returns CDR1 WNHNN and CDR2 SYGVQD (reference sequence). The CDR3 loop reads CASSEERGST.

V is TRBV6-2 or TRBV6-3 and J is TRBJ2-3; TRBD2 aligns across 7 bases. This CDR3 region has 16 residues. The V segment lost 4 bases and the J segment 5 bases; nucleotides outside the gene matches: 12. CDR1 and CDR2 from the germline V gene are MNHEY and SVGEGT. The CDR3 region has the DNA TGTGCCAGCAGTTCCCAATGGGCGGGGGTTCAAGATACGCAGTATTTT. Translating it yields CASSSQWAGVQDTQYF.

This rearrangement joins TRBV6-2 or TRBV6-3 to TRBJ2-7; the D is unclear. Germline CDR1 is MNHEY and CDR2 is SVGEGT. This CDR3 has 16 residues. Trimming took off 0 bases at V and 3 bases at J, with 15 bases between the two ends. CDR3 bases: TGTGCCAGCAGTTACTCGATCGCGCTGAACCTCTACGAGCAGTACTTC. Amino acids: CASSYSIALNLYEQYF.

V gene TRBV5-6 combines with J gene TRBJ1-5, with D uncertain. CDR1 SGHDT and CDR2 YYEEEE come from the germline V gene. The CDR3 is 16 residues long. Trimming left V 0 bases short and J 3 bases short, with 13 bases between. CDR3 in DNA: TGTGCCAGCAGCTTGGGCCGGCAGACGGTCAATCAGCCCCAGCATTTT. Its translation is CASSLGRQTVNQPQHF. The variable domain in full, completed from reference TRBV5-6 and TRBJ1-5, reads DAGVTQSPTHLIKTRGQQVTLRCSPKSGHDTVSWYQQALGQGPQFIFQYYEEEERQRGNFPDRFSGHQFPNYSSELNVNALLLGDSALYLCASSLGRQTVNQPQHFGDGTRLSIL.

The CDR3 region is CSAAPVTANTEAFF. CDR3 coding DNA: TGCAGCGCCGCGCCAGTGACTGCGAACACTGAAGCTTTCTTT. The chain uses TRBV29-1 and TRBJ1-1; no firm D call. Trimming took 7 bases from V and 1 from J, leaving 16 bases between them. The germline V gene has CDR1 SQVTM and CDR2 ANQGSEA. The CDR3 is made up of 14 amino acids.

This chain joins TRBV20-1 and TRBJ2-1; 8 bases line up with TRBD2. Germline assignment: CDR1 DFQATT and CDR2 SNEGSKA (reference sequence). J was trimmed by 2 bases and V by 6 bases; bases with no gene match: 9. CDR3 length: 15 residues. The CDR3 sequence is CSAPGSGDTYNEQFF. CDR3 nucleotides: TGCAGTGCCCCGGGTAGCGGGGACACCTACAATGAGCAGTTCTTC.

The V and J genes are TRBV29-1 and TRBJ2-3; the D gene is possibly TRBD2 (6 bases). V lost 7 bases and J lost 4, with 21 bases in between. Germline loops: CDR1 SQVTM, CDR2 ANQGSEA. CDR3 length equals 15 residues. Here the CDR3 DNA reads TGCAGCGCCGAAGCGACGGAGAGGAGGGCAGATACGCAGTATTTT. Residues: CSAEATERRADTQYF.

V and J are TRBV4-3 and TRBJ2-3; 9 bases are shared with TRBD1. Germline CDR1 and CDR2: LGHNA and YSLEER. The CDR3 is 14 residues long. After removal of 3 bases from V and 6 bases from J, the junction contained 4 bases not matched to a gene. CDR3 DNA: TGCGCCAGCAGCCAGGGGACAGGGACCGATACGCAGTATTTT. Translated, it gives CASSQGTGTDTQYF.

With regard to this clonotype: Being one base from a much bigger clone, this may be a read error. The chain carries TRBV25-1 and TRBJ2-5; D uncertain. Germline V lookup: CDR1 MGHDK, CDR2 SYGVNS. The CDR3 has 13 amino acids. The V end lost 6 bases, the J end lost 2 bases, and 10 bases lay between the germline ends. The DNA of the CDR3 is TGTGCCAGCAGCTTCGTGGGGCAAGAGACCCAGTACTTC. Protein product: CASSFVGQETQYF.

This clonotype has just a few counts. The chain is built from TRBV20-1 and TRBJ2-3; D might be TRBD1 or TRBD2, each matching 5 bases. The germline V gene encodes CDR1 DFQATT and CDR2 SNEGSKA (reference sequence). The CDR3 contains 13 residues. V was shortened by 0 bases and J by 8 bases, with 12 bases between the two germline ends. The CDR3 region is CSARDVAGGTQYF. The CDR3 DNA reads TGCAGTGCTAGAGATGTTGCTGGGGGTACGCAGTATTTT.

The chain joins TRBV12-5 to TRBJ1-1; TRBD1 might be the D (5 bases). The V gene lost 1 base and the J gene lost 1 base, with 10 bases spanning the gap. CDR1 and CDR2 from the germline V gene are LGHNT and FRNRAP. The length of the CDR3 is 15 residues. CDR3 nucleotides: TGTGCTAGTGGTTTGGAGACCGGGGGGAACACTGAAGCTTTCTTT. Translating gives CASGLETGGNTEAFF. Together with reference TRBV12-5 and TRBJ1-1, the CDR3 gives the full variable domain: DARVTQTPRHKVTEMGQEVTMRCQPILGHNTVFWYRQTMMQGLELLAYFRNRAPLDDSGMPKDRFSAEMPDATLATLKIQPSEPRDSAVYFCASGLETGGNTEAFFGQGTRLTVV.

This clonotype was seen a handful of times. The V call is TRBV20-1, the J call TRBJ1-1; no definite D call. CDR1 and CDR2 (germline): DFQATT, SNEGSKA (reference sequence). The CDR3 covers 12 residues. V was pared by 2 bases and J by 2 bases, with 6 bases between. The CDR3 bases are TGCAGTGCTAGACCGGGAAACACTGAAGCTTTCTTT. It encodes CSARPGNTEAFF.